This T cell receptor beta chain was captured in a study of T cell repertoires in cytomegalovirus infection. CDR1 is SNHLY and CDR2 is FYNNEI in the germline V gene. The junction had 5 bases not matched to a gene; V was cut back by 6 bases and J by 6 bases. CDR3 length: 13 residues. One entry per CDR3 protein, called by TCRdb with MiXCR from the reads. The sample contains 250,000 or so distinct CDR3 sequences, about 17% of which appear only once. General observations from the study: The response measured ex vivo was dominated by TCR beta clonotypes (HLA-C-restricted and CMV-specific).

This clonotype was recorded at least ten times. No antigen is known for it. This chain links TRBV2 with TRBJ2-1; 7 nucleotides align to TRBD2. The origin of this receptor is a human donor in good health (CMV status not recorded). Some clones in this sample may be carry-over from other donors' samples. The sample comprised CD8+ T cells from PBMCs. The CDR3 DNA reads as TGTGCCAGCAGCCGACTAGCTCTCAATGAGCAGTTCTTC. It encodes CASSRLALNEQFF.